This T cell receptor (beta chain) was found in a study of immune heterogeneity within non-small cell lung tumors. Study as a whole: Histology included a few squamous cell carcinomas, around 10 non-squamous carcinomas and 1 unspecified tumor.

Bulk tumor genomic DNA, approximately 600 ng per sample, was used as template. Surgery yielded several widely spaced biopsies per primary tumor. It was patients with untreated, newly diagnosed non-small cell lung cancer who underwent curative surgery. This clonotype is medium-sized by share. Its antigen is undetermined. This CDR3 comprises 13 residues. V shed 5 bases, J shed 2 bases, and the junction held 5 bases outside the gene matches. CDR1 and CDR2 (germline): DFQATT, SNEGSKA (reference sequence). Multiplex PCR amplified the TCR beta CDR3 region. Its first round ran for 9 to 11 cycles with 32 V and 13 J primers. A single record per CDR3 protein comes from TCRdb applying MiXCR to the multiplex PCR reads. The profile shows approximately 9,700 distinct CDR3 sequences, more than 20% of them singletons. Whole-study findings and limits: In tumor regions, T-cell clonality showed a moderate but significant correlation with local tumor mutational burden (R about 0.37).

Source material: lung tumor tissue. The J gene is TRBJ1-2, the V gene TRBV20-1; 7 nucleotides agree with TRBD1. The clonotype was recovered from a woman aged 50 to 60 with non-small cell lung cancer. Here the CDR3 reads CSAPDRVNYGYTF. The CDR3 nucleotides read TGCAGTGCTCCTGACAGGGTAAACTATGGCTACACCTTC.